The 3 T cell receptor beta chains presented below share a single source sample, sequenced in a study of beta chain features in type 1 diabetes. Study conclusions and caveats: All four CD4+ subsets from Type 1 diabetes patients carried moderately but significantly shorter TCRB CDR3s.

The antigens of these receptors remain unknown. TCRB transcripts that were expressed got sequenced, as all of the isolated RNA had been reverse transcribed. TCRdb's copy holds only in-frame clones and misses some; the assay was immunoSEQ multiplex PCR. The repertoire consists of roughly 160,000 clones, with 7.5% to 9.5% occurring once and the leading ten covering around 0.56%. Sequences were obtained from central memory CD4+ T cells from blood. These receptors all come from a woman aged 18-29 years with type 1 diabetes.

The chain links TRBV2 to TRBJ2-7, with TRBD1 matching 7 bases. J gave up 3 bases and V 10 bases, and 9 bases lay outside the gene matches. Germline loops: CDR1 SNHLY, CDR2 FYNNEI. This CDR3 is built from 13 residues. The CDR3 protein is CATKGAGNYEQYF. For the CDR3, the DNA is TGTGCCACCAAGGGGGCAGGGAACTACGAGCAGTACTTC.

The V gene is TRBV9, the J gene TRBJ1-6; D possibly corresponds to TRBD1 (5 bases). The ends were cut back, 3 bases at V and 3 bases at J, with 7 bases in the middle. The germline V gene encodes CDR1 SGDLS and CDR2 YYNGEE. The CDR3 runs to 14 residues. The CDR3 DNA follows: TGTGCCAGCAGCGCTGGACACTATAATTCACCCCTCCACTTT. Protein: CASSAGHYNSPLHF.

The chain links TRBV5-6 to TRBJ2-6; the D gene is possibly TRBD1 (6 bases). This CDR3 spans 16 amino acids. V was cut by 3 bases and J by 2 bases, with 12 bases left in between. Germline values: CDR1 SGHDT, CDR2 YYEEEE. The CDR3 coding sequence is TGTGCCAGCAGCTCGGACAGAAACCCTGGGGCCAACGTCCTGACTTTC. It yields the protein CASSSDRNPGANVLTF.